The 26 T cell receptor beta chains below all came from one sample that was sequenced in a study of T-cell memory formation after mild COVID-19 (dated by TCRdb to about 2021). Library preparation was by 5' RACE. Sequencing was carried out with an Illumina NovaSeq 6000. TCRdb reprocessed the public reads (quality trimming at Q25 with fastp, clone calling with MiXCR) and kept in-frame beta chains. Identical CDR3 proteins give one entry, which carries the most common genes and DNA. In this sample the table shows roughly 480,000 distinct CDR3 sequences, around 27% of which occur a single time. Of the sample, 9.5% to 15% falls within the top ten clones. The sequencing sample was made of PBMCs or a T cell subset sorted from them (not recorded which). Receptor source: an adult woman who had mild COVID-19 (a few samples of this study predate the infection). The sample titles of this study are shuffled in the database, so cell type and time point are left out; the donor was told from shared clones.

The chain links TRBV20-1 to TRBJ1-2; a weak D match, TRBD1 (5 bases). The germline CDR1 and CDR2 sequences are DFQATT and SNEGSKA (reference sequence). Trimming removed 6 bases at V and 6 bases at J, with 17 bases between. This CDR3 has 13 amino acids. The CDR3 reads CSAPFRQLHGYTF. DNA of the CDR3: TGCAGTGCCCCATTTCGACAGTTACATGGCTACACCTTC.

The table lists this clonotype with a few counts. The chain has TRBV18 and TRBJ2-2; 7 positions match TRBD1. The CDR3 is 16 residues long. V lost 5 bases to trimming and J lost 4 bases; unmatched junction nucleotides: 10. CDR1 and CDR2 (germline): KGHSH, LQKENI. In DNA form, the CDR3 reads TGTGCCAGCTCATCGGAAGCCAGGGGGATCACCGGGGAGCTGTTTTTT. The encoded protein is CASSSEARGITGELFF.

The V gene is TRBV6-5, the J gene TRBJ1-4; D is unclear. The CDR3 has 15 amino acids. V shed 6 bases and J shed 0 bases, with 11 bases lying between them. Germline CDR1 reads MNHEY; CDR2 reads SVGAGI. CDR3 nucleotide sequence: TGTGCCAGCAGCCGGAGAAGGGCAACTAATGAAAAACTGTTTTTT. Amino acid sequence: CASSRRRATNEKLFF.

The chain recombines TRBV3-1 with TRBJ2-2, with 8 bases identical to TRBD2. The germline gives CDR1 LGHDT, CDR2 YNNKEL (reference sequence). The trim removed 6 bases at V and 3 bases at J, leaving 6 bases unmatched. The CDR3 runs to 15 residues. The DNA for the CDR3 is TGTGCCAGCAGTGGGGCGGGAGGACACACCGGGGAGCTGTTTTTT. It specifies CASSGAGGHTGELFF.

This chain links TRBV15 with TRBJ2-2, with 8 bases identical to TRBD2. The ends lost 0 bases at V and 8 bases at J; junction bases unmatched: 8. CDR3 length: 16 residues. Germline V gives CDR1 LNHNV, CDR2 YYDKDF (reference sequence). Written as DNA, the CDR3 is TGTGCCACCAGCAGAGAAGGAGGACTAGCAAAGGGGGAGCTGTTTTTT. Protein sequence: CATSREGGLAKGELFF.

This rearrangement joins TRBV29-1 to TRBJ2-7, with 7 nucleotides matching TRBD1. Germline lookup yields CDR1 SQVTM and CDR2 ANQGSEA. CDR3 length: 12 residues. V shed 4 bases, J shed 3 bases, and the junction held 3 bases outside the gene matches. The CDR3 coding sequence is TGCAGCGTTGGCTACAGGGGCTACGAGCAGTACTTC. It is translated as CSVGYRGYEQYF.

This clonotype was observed a handful of times. The chain carries TRBV19 and TRBJ2-7; D is uncertain. Trimming stripped 6 bases from V and 5 bases from J, with 8 bases between. This CDR3 contains 11 residues. The V gene's germline CDR1 is LNHDA and CDR2 SQIVND (reference sequence). The CDR3 region has the DNA TGTGCCAGTAGAAGAGGCCACGAGCAGTACTTC. Encoded protein: CASRRGHEQYF.

This clonotype was seen just once. The junction differs from germline at one of its ends, possibly a read error. The chain employs TRBV7-7 and TRBJ2-2, with TRBD2 matching 10 bases. The germline V gene encodes CDR1 SSHAT and CDR2 FNYEAQ (reference sequence). The CDR3 totals 16 residues. CDR3: CASSSGLADYTGELFF. CDR3 nucleotide sequence: TGTGCTAGCAGCTCCGGACTAGCGGATTACACCGGGGAGCTGTTTTTT.

This sequence joins TRBV7-2 and TRBJ2-3; D uncertain. The germline CDR1 and CDR2 sequences are SGHTA and FQGNSA. The V end lost 3 bases, the J end lost 1 base, and 14 bases lay between the germline ends. This CDR3 spans 16 amino acids. The CDR3 DNA is TGTGCCAGCAGCTTTTATTGGGGTGAGGGCACAGATACGCAGTATTTT. As protein: CASSFYWGEGTDTQYF.

In its sample, this clonotype was seen a few times. The chain links TRBV7-3 to TRBJ1-2, with D perhaps TRBD1 (6 bases). CDR3 length: 14 amino acids. The germline V and J ends were trimmed by 5 bases and 4 bases, with 14 bases remaining between them. Per germline, CDR1 SGHTA and CDR2 FQGTGA. Here the CDR3 DNA reads TGTGCCAGCAGCCGAGGGGGGGAGGGCTATGGCTACACCTTC. Its translation is CASSRGGEGYGYTF.

The V call is TRBV7-3, the J call TRBJ2-1; a possible D gene is TRBD1 (6 bases). The V gene's germline CDR1 is SGHTA and CDR2 FQGTGA. The ends were cut back, 5 bases at V and 9 bases at J, with 26 bases in the middle. The CDR3 contains 17 residues. The CDR3 bases are TGTGCCAGCAGCCACTCCTTTTCATCTGGGGGCCGGGGTGAGCAGTTCTTC. Its translation: CASSHSFSSGGRGEQFF.

The V and J genes are TRBV7-9 and TRBJ1-2, with 8 bases that match TRBD1. The CDR3 spans 14 residues. Germline CDR1 reads SEHNR; CDR2 reads FQNEAQ (reference sequence). V lost 2 bases to trimming and J lost 4 bases; unmatched junction nucleotides: 3. CDR3 nucleotides: TGTGCCAGCAGCTTACAACAGGGGGTCTATGGCTACACCTTC. Translating it yields CASSLQQGVYGYTF.

In this sample, this clonotype turned up a few times. J is TRBJ2-6 and V is TRBV3-1; D not resolved. Trimming removed 2 bases from V and 3 bases from J, with 11 bases in between. CDR1 is LGHDT and CDR2 is YNNKEL in the germline V gene (reference sequence). The CDR3 is made up of 16 amino acids. CDR3 in amino acids: CASSQPVTGGANVLTF. For the CDR3, the DNA is TGTGCCAGCAGCCAACCCGTGACCGGTGGGGCCAACGTCCTGACTTTC. The whole variable domain, filled in from reference TRBV3-1 and TRBJ2-6, reads DTAVSQTPKYLVTQMGNDKSIKCEQNLGHDTMYWYKQDSKKFLKIMFSYNNKELIINETVPNRFSPKSPDKAHLNLHINSLELGDSAVYFCASSQPVTGGANVLTFGAGSRLTVL.

This rearrangement joins TRBV7-9 to TRBJ1-2; 9 bases map to TRBD1. The germline gives CDR1 SEHNR, CDR2 FQNEAQ (reference sequence). Trimming at V came to 3 bases and at J to 0 bases, leaving 5 bases not matched to a gene. This CDR3 comprises 16 residues. CDR3 sequence: CASSFGTGITNYGYTF. In DNA, the CDR3 is TGTGCCAGCAGCTTCGGGACAGGGATTACTAACTATGGCTACACCTTC.

V usage is TRBV20-1 and J usage is TRBJ1-1, with 8 bases identical to TRBD1. Losses at the gene ends were 6 bases for V and 1 base for J; bases not matched to a gene: 4. CDR3 length equals 13 residues. Germline V gene data show CDR1 as DFQATT and CDR2 as SNEGSKA (reference sequence). The CDR3 spells CSASTGANTEAFF. CDR3 DNA sequence: TGCAGTGCATCGACAGGGGCGAACACTGAAGCTTTCTTT.

Note on this clonotype: No DNA is shown, since the ends of the CDR3 on it are uncertain; the CDR3 is the one TCRdb lists. The CDR3 is CASSISGQGDQPQHF. The rearrangement links TRBV19 to TRBJ1-5; the D call in the table, TRBD1, was not verified against the DNA. The V gene's germline CDR1 is LNHDA and CDR2 SQIVND (reference sequence). The CDR3 is 15 residues long, counting both termini.

The CDR3 region has the DNA TGCAGTGCTCCTCGTCTTACGGAGCCCACAGATACGCAGTATTTT. This codes for CSAPRLTEPTDTQYF. The rearrangement joins TRBV20-1 to TRBJ2-3; D uncertain. Germline CDR1 DFQATT, CDR2 SNEGSKA (reference sequence). V lost 5 bases to trimming and J lost 2 bases, with 17 bases between them. This CDR3 has 15 amino acids.

The V gene is TRBV5-1, the J gene TRBJ2-3; possibly TRBD2 for D (5 bases). The germline gives CDR1 SGHRS, CDR2 YFSETQ. This CDR3 contains 13 residues. With 3 bases removed from V and 4 bases from J, the gap between germline ends came to 9 bases. CDR3 loop: CASSSGVADTQYF. CDR3 coding DNA: TGCGCCAGCAGCTCCGGGGTGGCAGATACGCAGTATTTT. The full variable domain, completed using reference TRBV5-1 and TRBJ2-3, is KAGVTQTPRYLIKTRGQQVTLSCSPISGHRSVSWYQQTPGQGLQFLFEYFSETQRNKGNFPGRFSGRQFSNSRSEMNVSTLELGDSALYLCASSSGVADTQYFGPGTRLTVL.

In its sample, this clonotype was seen a few times. The chain has TRBV4-1 and TRBJ2-7, with D perhaps TRBD1 (5 bases). V lost 1 base and J 2 bases, leaving 15 bases between the germline ends. Germline CDR1 is MGHRA and CDR2 is YSYEKL. The CDR3 consists of 16 residues. The CDR3 here is CASSQGLQASTYEQYF. CDR3 nucleotides: TGCGCCAGCAGCCAAGGGCTACAGGCGTCCACCTACGAGCAGTACTTC.

The CDR3 spells CASSPNPGQAAYEQYF. DNA for the CDR3: TGCGCCAGCAGCCCCAACCCAGGACAGGCAGCCTACGAGCAGTACTTC. This chain uses TRBV4-1 with TRBJ2-7, with TRBD1 matching over 7 bases. V was pared by 4 bases and J by 2 bases, with 11 bases of the junction left unmatched. The germline gives CDR1 MGHRA, CDR2 YSYEKL. The CDR3 contains 16 residues.

The chain joins TRBV3-1 to TRBJ2-7; unclear D gene. Germline V gene data show CDR1 as LGHDT and CDR2 as YNNKEL (reference sequence). Trimming took off 0 bases at V and 4 bases at J, with 13 bases between the two ends. The CDR3 runs 15 residues. CDR3 sequence reads: CASSQDLTAKYEQYF. The CDR3 nucleotides read TGTGCCAGCAGCCAAGATTTAACGGCTAAGTACGAGCAGTACTTC.

This clonotype was seen more than once but under ten times. The chain's CDR3 is CSRFLFERGPGDTEAFF. CDR3 in DNA: TGCAGCCGATTCCTCTTTGAGAGGGGGCCTGGGGACACTGAAGCTTTCTTT. The rearrangement links TRBV20-1 to TRBJ1-1; 7 nucleotides match TRBD1. This CDR3 has 17 amino acids. Per germline, CDR1 DFQATT and CDR2 SNEGSKA (reference sequence).

The table lists this clonotype with many counts. The chain couples TRBV6-1 to TRBJ1-5; weak D call: TRBD1 (6 bases). The CDR3 consists of 14 residues. Germline lookup yields CDR1 MNHNS and CDR2 SASEGT. V lost 7 bases and J 6 bases, leaving 16 bases between the germline ends. CDR3 loop: CASKSDGGRQPQHF. Written as DNA, the CDR3 is TGTGCCAGCAAGTCGGACGGGGGGCGTCAGCCCCAGCATTTT.

The chain is built from TRBV3-1 and TRBJ2-3; D is unresolved. V shed 0 bases and J shed 6 bases, with 13 bases lying between them. Germline V gene data show CDR1 as LGHDT and CDR2 as YNNKEL (reference sequence). CDR3 length: 15 residues. The CDR3 sequence is CASSQDMAPRDTQYF. In nucleotides, the CDR3 is TGTGCCAGCAGCCAAGATATGGCCCCGCGGGATACGCAGTATTTT.

In its sample, this clonotype was seen a few times. The chain uses TRBV14 and TRBJ2-3; TRBD2 matches 7 bases. Germline CDR1 and CDR2: SGHDN and FVKESK. The CDR3 is made up of 16 amino acids. The V and J ends lost 0 bases and 4 bases, in that order; junction bases with no gene match: 7. Here the CDR3 reads CASSQDVLAGADTQYF. CDR3 bases: TGTGCCAGCAGCCAAGATGTCCTCGCGGGAGCAGATACGCAGTATTTT.

This chain links TRBV5-1 with TRBJ1-2; D ambiguous. The CDR3 length is 15 residues. The germline CDR1 and CDR2 sequences are SGHRS and YFSETQ. Trimming left V 0 bases short and J 6 bases short, with 15 bases between. The CDR3 DNA sequence: TGCGCCAGCAGCTTGGCATGGGGTAATGGTCATGGCTACACCTTC. It translates to CASSLAWGNGHGYTF.